This entry describes one T cell receptor (beta chain). Assay used: immunoSEQ multiplex PCR; TCRdb lists only in-frame clones, some missing. The sample lists some 190,000 clones; roughly 84% were seen once. The data belong to a study of blood T cell repertoires in COVID-19. Per germline, CDR1 SNHLY and CDR2 FYNNEI. The CDR3 totals 14 residues. J was trimmed by 1 base and V by 9 bases; bases with no gene match: 5. The TCR originated in a woman younger than 45 who had been exposed to COVID-19. V and J are TRBV2 and TRBJ2-2, with 7 nucleotides matching TRBD1. The material sequenced was PBMCs or T cells enriched from blood (not recorded which). In nucleotides, the CDR3 is TGTGCCAGTACCGGGACAGTGAACACCGGGGAGCTGTTTTTT. The encoded protein is CASTGTVNTGELFF.